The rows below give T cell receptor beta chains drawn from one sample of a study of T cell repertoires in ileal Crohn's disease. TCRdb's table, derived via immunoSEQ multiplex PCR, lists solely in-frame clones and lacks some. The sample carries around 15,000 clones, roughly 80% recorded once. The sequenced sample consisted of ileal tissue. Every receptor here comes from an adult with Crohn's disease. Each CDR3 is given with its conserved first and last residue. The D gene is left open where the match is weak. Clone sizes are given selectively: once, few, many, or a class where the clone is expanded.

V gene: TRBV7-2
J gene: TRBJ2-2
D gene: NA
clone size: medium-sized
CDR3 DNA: TGTGCCAGCAGCCCAGAGGTGGGGGGGCACACCGGGGAGCTGTTTTTT
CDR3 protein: CASSPEVGGHTGELFF

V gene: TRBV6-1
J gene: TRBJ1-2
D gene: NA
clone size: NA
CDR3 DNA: TGTGCCAGCAGTGAGGACACCAGGCCGTACTATGGCTACACCTTC
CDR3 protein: CASSEDTRPYYGYTF

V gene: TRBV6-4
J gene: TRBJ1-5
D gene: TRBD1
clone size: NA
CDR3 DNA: TGTGCCAGCAGGGAAAACCCCTTTTGGACAGGCGACGATTATCAGCCCCAGCATTTT
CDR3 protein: CASRENPFWTGDDYQPQHF

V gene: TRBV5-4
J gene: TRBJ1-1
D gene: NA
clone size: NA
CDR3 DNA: TGTGCCAGCAGCTTTGGACGGTTAGGGGGGAACACTGAAGCTTTCTTT
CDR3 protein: CASSFGRLGGNTEAFF

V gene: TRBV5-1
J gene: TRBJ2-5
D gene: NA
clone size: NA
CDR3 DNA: TGCGCCAGCAGCTTGGGACAGACACAAGAGACCCAGTACTTC
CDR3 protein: CASSLGQTQETQYF

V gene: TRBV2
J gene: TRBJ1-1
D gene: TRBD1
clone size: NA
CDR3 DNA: TGTGCCAGCAGTCACTTCGGACAGGGTGAAACTGAAGCTTTCTTT
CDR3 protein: CASSHFGQGETEAFF

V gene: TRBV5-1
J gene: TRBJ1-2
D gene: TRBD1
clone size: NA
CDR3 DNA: TGCGCCAGCAGCTTGGAAGGAGGGAGGGGGCCCGAGGGCTTC
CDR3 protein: CASSLEGGRGPEGF

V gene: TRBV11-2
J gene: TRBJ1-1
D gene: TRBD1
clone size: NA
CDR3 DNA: TGTGCCAGCAGCTTAGAAATTAAGCTTTGGGGACAGGGACTGAACACTGAAGCTTTCTTT
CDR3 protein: CASSLEIKLWGQGLNTEAFF

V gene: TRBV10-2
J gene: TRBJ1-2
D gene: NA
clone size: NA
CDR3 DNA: TGCGCCAGCACGGGGGCGCGGGACTATGGCTACACCTTC
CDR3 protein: CASTGARDYGYTF

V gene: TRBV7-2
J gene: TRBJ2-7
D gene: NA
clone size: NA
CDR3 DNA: TGTGCCAGCAGCTTAGCGAGCGTAGAAGCCTACGAGCAGTACTTC
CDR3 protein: CASSLASVEAYEQYF

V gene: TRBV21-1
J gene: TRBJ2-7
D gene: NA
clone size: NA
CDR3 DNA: TGTGCCAGCAGTCAGGGGTGGGCTAGCGGGGGCCCAACGTACGAGCAGTACTTC
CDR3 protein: CASSQGWASGGPTYEQYF

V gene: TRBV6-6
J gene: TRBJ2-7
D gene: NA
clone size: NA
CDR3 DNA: TGTGCCAGCAGTTACCAGGTATCCTACGAGCAGTACTTC
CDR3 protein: CASSYQVSYEQYF

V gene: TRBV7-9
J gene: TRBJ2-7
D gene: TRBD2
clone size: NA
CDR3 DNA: TGTGCCAGCAGCGGAGGACTAGCGGAATACGAGCAGTACTTC
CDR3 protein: CASSGGLAEYEQYF

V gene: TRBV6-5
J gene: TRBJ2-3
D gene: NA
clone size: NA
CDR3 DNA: TGTGCCAGCAGTCCCCCGTCCGGGGGCTCAGATACGCAGTATTTT
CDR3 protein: CASSPPSGGSDTQYF

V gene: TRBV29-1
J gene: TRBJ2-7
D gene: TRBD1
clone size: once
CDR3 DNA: TGCAGCGTCCTTACGGACAGGGGCTACGAGCAGTACTTC
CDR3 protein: CSVLTDRGYEQYF

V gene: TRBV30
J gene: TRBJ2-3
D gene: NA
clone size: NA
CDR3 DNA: TGTGCCTGGAGGTTTGGGAGTACGAACACAGATACGCAGTATTTT
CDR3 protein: CAWRFGSTNTDTQYF

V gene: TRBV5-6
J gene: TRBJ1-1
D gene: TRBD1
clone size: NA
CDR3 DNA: TGTGCCAGCAGCTTCCGGGACAGGCCCTTGAACACTGAAGCTTTCTTT
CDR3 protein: CASSFRDRPLNTEAFF

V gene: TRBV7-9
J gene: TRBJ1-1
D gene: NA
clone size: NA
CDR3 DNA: TGTGCCAGCAGCTTCAAAGAAAACACTGAAGCTTTCTTT
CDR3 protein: CASSFKENTEAFF

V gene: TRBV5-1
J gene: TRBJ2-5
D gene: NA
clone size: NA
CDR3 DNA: TGCGCCAGCAGCTTGAGACAGGCTCAAGAGACCCAGTACTTC
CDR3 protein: CASSLRQAQETQYF

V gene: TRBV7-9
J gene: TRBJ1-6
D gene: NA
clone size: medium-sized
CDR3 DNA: TGTGCCAGCAGCTTTCCCGGGAGTCCCCTCCACTTT
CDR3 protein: CASSFPGSPLHF

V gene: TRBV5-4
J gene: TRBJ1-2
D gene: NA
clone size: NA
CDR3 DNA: TGTGCCAGCAGCTTGGCCAGTTCCGTTGATGGCTACACCTTC
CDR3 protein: CASSLASSVDGYTF

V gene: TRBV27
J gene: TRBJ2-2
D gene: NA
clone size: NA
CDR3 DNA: TGTGCCAGCAGTTCCCCCCGGGGGCTGAGCACCGGGGAGCTGTTTTTT
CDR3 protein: CASSSPRGLSTGELFF

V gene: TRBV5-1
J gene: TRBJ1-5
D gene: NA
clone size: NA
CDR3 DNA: TGCGCCAGCAGCTTGGAACCCCGGACGGAGCGAATCCATCAGCCCCAGCATTTT
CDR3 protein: CASSLEPRTERIHQPQHF